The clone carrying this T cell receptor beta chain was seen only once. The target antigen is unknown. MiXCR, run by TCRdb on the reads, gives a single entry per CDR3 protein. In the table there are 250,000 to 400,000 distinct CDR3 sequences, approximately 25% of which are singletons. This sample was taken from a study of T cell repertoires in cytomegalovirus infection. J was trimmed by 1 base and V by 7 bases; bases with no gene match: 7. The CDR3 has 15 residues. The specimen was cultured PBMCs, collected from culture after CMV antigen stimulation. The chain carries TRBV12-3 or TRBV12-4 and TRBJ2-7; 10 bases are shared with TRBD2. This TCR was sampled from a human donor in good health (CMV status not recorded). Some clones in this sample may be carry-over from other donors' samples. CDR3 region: CASNLAGVGSYEQYF. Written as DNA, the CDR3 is TGTGCCAGCAACCTAGCGGGAGTTGGATCCTACGAGCAGTACTTC.